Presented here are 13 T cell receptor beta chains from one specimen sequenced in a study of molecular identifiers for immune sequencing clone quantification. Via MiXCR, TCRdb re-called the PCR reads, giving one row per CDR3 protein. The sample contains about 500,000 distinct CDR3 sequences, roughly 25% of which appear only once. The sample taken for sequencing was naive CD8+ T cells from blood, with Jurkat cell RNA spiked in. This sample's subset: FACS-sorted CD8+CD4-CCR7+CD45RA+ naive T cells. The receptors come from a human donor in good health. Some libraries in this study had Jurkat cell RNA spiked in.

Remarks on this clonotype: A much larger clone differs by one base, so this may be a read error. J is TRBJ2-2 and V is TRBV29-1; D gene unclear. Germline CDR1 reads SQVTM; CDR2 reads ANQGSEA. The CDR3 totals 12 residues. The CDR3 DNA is TGCGGCGTCCGCCGAGGCACCGGGGAGCTGTTTTTT. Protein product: CGVRRGTGELFF.

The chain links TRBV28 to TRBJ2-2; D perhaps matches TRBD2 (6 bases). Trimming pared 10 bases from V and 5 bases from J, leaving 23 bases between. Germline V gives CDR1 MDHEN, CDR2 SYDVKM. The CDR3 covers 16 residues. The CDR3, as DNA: TGTGCCACCTCTGCGGGAACTAGCAGTTATACCGGGGAGCTGTTTTTT. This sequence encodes CATSAGTSSYTGELFF.

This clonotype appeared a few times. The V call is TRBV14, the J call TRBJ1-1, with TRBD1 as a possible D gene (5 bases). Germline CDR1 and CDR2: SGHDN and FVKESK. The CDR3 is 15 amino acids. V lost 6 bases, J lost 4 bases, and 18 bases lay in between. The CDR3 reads CASRSHMSQGTEAFF. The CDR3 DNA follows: TGTGCCAGCAGAAGCCACATGTCGCAGGGCACTGAAGCTTTCTTT.

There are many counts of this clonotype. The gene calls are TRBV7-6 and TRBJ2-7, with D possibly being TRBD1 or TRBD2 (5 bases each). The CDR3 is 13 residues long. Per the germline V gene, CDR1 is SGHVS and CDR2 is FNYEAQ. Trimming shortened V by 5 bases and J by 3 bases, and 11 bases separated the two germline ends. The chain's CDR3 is CASSPGGVYEQYF. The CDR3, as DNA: TGTGCCAGCAGCCCTGGGGGAGTCTACGAGCAGTACTTC.

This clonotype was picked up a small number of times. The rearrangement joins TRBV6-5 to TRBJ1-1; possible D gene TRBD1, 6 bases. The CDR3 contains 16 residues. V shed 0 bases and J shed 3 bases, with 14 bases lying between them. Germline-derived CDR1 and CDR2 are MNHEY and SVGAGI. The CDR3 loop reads CASSYSPQGMDTEAFF. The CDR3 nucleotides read TGTGCCAGCAGTTACTCGCCGCAGGGGATGGACACTGAAGCTTTCTTT.

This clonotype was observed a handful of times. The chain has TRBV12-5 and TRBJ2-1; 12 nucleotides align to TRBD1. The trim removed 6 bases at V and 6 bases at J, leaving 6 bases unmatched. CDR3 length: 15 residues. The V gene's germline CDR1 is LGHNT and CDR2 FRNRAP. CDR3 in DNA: TGTGCTAGTGGCCCGGGACAGGGGGCGCGCAATGAGCAGTTCTTC. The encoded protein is CASGPGQGARNEQFF.

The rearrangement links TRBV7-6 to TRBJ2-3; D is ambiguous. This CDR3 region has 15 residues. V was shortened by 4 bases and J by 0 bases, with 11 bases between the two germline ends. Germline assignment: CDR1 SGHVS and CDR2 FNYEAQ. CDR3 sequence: CASSSDVTSTDTQYF. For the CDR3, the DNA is TGTGCCAGCAGCTCAGATGTGACTAGCACAGATACGCAGTATTTT.

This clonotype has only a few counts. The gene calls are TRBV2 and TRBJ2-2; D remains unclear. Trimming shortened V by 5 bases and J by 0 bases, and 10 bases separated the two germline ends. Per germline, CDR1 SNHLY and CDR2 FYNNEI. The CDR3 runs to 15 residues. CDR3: CASSPGPSNTGELFF. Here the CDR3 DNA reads TGTGCCAGCAGTCCCGGGCCATCGAACACCGGGGAGCTGTTTTTT.

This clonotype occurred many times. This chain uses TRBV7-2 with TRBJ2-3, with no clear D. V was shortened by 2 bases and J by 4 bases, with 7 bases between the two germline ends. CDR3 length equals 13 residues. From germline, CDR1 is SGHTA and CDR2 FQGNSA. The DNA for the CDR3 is TGTGCCAGCAGCTTATTCGGTGCAGATACGCAGTATTTT. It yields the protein CASSLFGADTQYF.

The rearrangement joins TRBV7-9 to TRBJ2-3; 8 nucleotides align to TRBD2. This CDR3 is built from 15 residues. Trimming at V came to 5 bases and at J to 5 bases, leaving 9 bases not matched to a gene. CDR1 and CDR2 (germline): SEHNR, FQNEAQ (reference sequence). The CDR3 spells CASSPDFGGGDTQYF. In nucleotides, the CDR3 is TGTGCCAGCAGCCCGGATTTCGGGGGGGGAGATACGCAGTATTTT.

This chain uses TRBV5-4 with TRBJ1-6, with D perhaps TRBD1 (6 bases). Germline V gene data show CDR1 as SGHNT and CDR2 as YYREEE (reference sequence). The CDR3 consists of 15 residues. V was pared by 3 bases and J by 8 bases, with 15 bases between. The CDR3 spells CASSYGTRVDSPLHF. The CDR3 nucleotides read TGTGCCAGCAGCTACGGGACAAGGGTGGATTCACCCCTCCACTTT.

The CDR3 DNA is TGTGCCAGTAAGCGGCAGGCCGACACCACCGGGGAGCTGTTTTTT. It is translated as CASKRQADTTGELFF. The rearrangement links TRBV19 to TRBJ2-2; perhaps TRBD2 as D (5 bases). In germline, CDR1 is LNHDA, CDR2 SQIVND (reference sequence). The germline V and J ends were trimmed by 7 bases and 4 bases, with 16 bases remaining between them. This CDR3 is 15 amino acids long. Variable domain in full (rest from reference TRBV19 and TRBJ2-2): DGGITQSPKYLFRKEGQNVTLSCEQNLNHDAMYWYRQDPGQGLRLIYYSQIVNDFQKGDIAEGYSVSREKKESFPLTVTSAQKNPTAFYLCASKRQADTTGELFFGEGSRLTVL.

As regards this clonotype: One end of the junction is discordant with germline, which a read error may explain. Written as DNA, the CDR3 is TGCAGCGTGTCGGGCCTACCCGGGGGATACAGTGAGCAGTTCTTC. This encodes CSVSGLPGGYSEQFF. V gene TRBV29-1 combines with J gene TRBJ2-1, with a weak D call TRBD2 (6 bases). Per the germline V gene, CDR1 is SQVTM and CDR2 is ANQGSEA. The CDR3 is 15 amino acids.